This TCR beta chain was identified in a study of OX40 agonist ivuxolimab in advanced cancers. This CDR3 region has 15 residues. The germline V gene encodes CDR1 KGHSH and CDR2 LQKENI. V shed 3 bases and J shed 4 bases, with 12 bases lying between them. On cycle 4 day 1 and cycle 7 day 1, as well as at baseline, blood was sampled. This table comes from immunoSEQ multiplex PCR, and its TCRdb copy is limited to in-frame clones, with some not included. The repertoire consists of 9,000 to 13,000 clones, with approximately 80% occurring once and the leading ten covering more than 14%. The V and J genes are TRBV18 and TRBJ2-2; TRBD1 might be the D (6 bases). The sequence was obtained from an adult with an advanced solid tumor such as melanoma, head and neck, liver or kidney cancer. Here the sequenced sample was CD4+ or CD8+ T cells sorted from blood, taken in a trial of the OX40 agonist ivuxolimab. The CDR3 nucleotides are TGTGCCAGCTCACCCGAGGACAGTTCCACCGGGGAGCTGTTTTTT. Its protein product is CASSPEDSSTGELFF.